The 26 T cell receptor beta chains below were found in one sample sequenced in a study of cytomegalovirus exposure and HLA in healthy donors (dated by TCRdb to the late 2010s). Library prep was done by the immunoSEQ multiplex PCR assay. In its TCRdb copy, this immuneACCESS table keeps in-frame sequences only and misses some clones. Where compared with another copy, unresolved V genes explain less than half of these, and the others have no known cause. Across this sample there are about 240,000 clones, with about 87% seen only once. Jointly, the top ten make up around 3% of the sample. The material sequenced was PBMCs. The receptors derive from a man younger than 30 in good health and CMV-seronegative.

J is TRBJ1-1 and V is TRBV10-3, with D perhaps TRBD1 (5 bases). The CDR3 has 14 residues. V lost 2 bases and J lost 1, with 8 bases in between. Germline V CDR1 and CDR2: ENHRY, SYGVKD. CDR3 nucleotide sequence: TGTGCCATCAGTGAGGCCCAGGGGAACACTGAAGCTTTCTTT. It yields the protein CAISEAQGNTEAFF.

The J gene is TRBJ2-3, the V gene TRBV10-1; TRBD1 agrees at 10 bases. This CDR3 region has 15 residues. V trimming: 0 bases; J trimming: 6 bases; junction bases outside the gene matches: 3. CDR1 and CDR2 (germline): WNHNN, SYGVQD (reference sequence). This CDR3 reads CASSESGTGVDTQYF. CDR3 nucleotide sequence: TGCGCCAGCAGTGAGTCCGGGACAGGGGTTGATACGCAGTATTTT.

This chain joins TRBV5-4 and TRBJ2-3; no clear D gene. The germline V and J ends were trimmed by 0 bases and 1 base, with 6 bases remaining between them. Germline V lookup: CDR1 SGHNT, CDR2 YYREEE (reference sequence). The CDR3 runs 14 residues. This CDR3 reads CASSLARGTDTQYF. In DNA, the CDR3 is TGTGCCAGCAGCTTGGCCCGGGGCACAGATACGCAGTATTTT.

This rearrangement joins TRBV28 to TRBJ2-7, with 8 bases aligning to TRBD1. Germline trimming cut 5 bases from V and 6 bases from J; bases unmatched to any gene: 6. This CDR3 region has 13 residues. Germline V CDR1 and CDR2: MDHEN, SYDVKM. The chain's CDR3 is CASSRQGIGEQYF. CDR3 coding DNA: TGTGCCAGCAGTAGACAGGGGATCGGCGAGCAGTACTTC.

This clone is a singleton in its sample. J is TRBJ2-7 and V is TRBV7-6, with D possibly being TRBD2 (7 bases). V lost 5 bases and J lost 4, with 12 bases in between. The CDR3 spans 13 residues. Germline CDR1 is SGHVS and CDR2 is FNYEAQ. The CDR3 here is CASSRGAQYEQYF. For the CDR3, the DNA is TGTGCCAGCAGCCGGGGGGCTCAGTACGAGCAGTACTTC.

CDR3 DNA sequence: TGTGCCAGCAGTGAAGCTTCTGGCAATCAGCCCCAGCATTTT. This encodes CASSEASGNQPQHF. The V and J genes are TRBV6-1 and TRBJ1-5, with D uncertain. CDR1 MNHNS and CDR2 SASEGT come from the germline V gene. V was cut by 0 bases and J by 2 bases, with 5 bases left in between. The CDR3 extends over 14 amino acids.

J is TRBJ1-1 and V is TRBV2; 9 nucleotides align to TRBD1. There are 12 residues in the CDR3. Germline lookup yields CDR1 SNHLY and CDR2 FYNNEI. The trim removed 4 bases at V and 11 bases at J, leaving 5 bases unmatched. As DNA, the CDR3 is TGTGCCAGCAGTGCGGGACAGGGTAGGGCTTTCTTT. Translation gives CASSAGQGRAFF.

The chain uses TRBV2 and TRBJ2-3; 11 bases map to TRBD2. Trimming cost V 2 bases and J 11 bases; bases outside gene matches: 9. The length of the CDR3 is 15 residues. Germline lookup yields CDR1 SNHLY and CDR2 FYNNEI. The CDR3 reads CASSERGASGGRQYF. DNA of the CDR3: TGTGCCAGCAGTGAAAGGGGAGCTAGCGGGGGGAGGCAGTATTTT.

This clone has just a few counts. CDR3 nucleotides: TGTGCCAGCAGCTCCGGGACAGGGGTCACCGGGGAGCTGTTTTTT. This sequence encodes CASSSGTGVTGELFF. The chain employs TRBV7-9 and TRBJ2-2; 10 bases line up with TRBD1. The germline CDR1 and CDR2 sequences are SEHNR and FQNEAQ (reference sequence). Losses at the gene ends were 4 bases for V and 4 bases for J; bases not matched to a gene: 3. The CDR3 consists of 15 residues. Combining the CDR3 with reference TRBV7-9 and TRBJ2-2 gives the whole variable domain DTGVSQNPRHKITKRGQNVTFRCDPISEHNRLYWYRQTLGQGPEFLTYFQNEAQLEKSRLLSDRFSAERPKGSFSTLEIQRTEQGDSAMYLCASSSGTGVTGELFFGEGSRLTVL.

The chain couples TRBV4-1 to TRBJ2-7; 11 positions match TRBD1. This CDR3 is 14 amino acids long. Losses at the gene ends were 6 bases for V and 3 bases for J; bases not matched to a gene: 4. Germline V CDR1 and CDR2: MGHRA, YSYEKL. The CDR3, as DNA: TGCGCCAGCAGAAGCGGGACAGGGGGCTACGAGCAGTACTTC. It encodes CASRSGTGGYEQYF.

The rearrangement joins TRBV5-8 to TRBJ1-1; possible D gene TRBD1, 6 bases. V was pared by 4 bases and J by 0 bases, with 13 bases between. CDR1 is SGHTS and CDR2 is YDEGEE in the germline V gene. This CDR3 is built from 15 residues. CDR3 loop: CASSLTGYMNTEAFF. Written as DNA, the CDR3 is TGTGCCAGCAGCCTTACAGGGTACATGAACACTGAAGCTTTCTTT.

V and J are TRBV4-1 and TRBJ2-6; TRBD1 aligns across 9 bases. J lost 13 bases, V lost 1 base, and 2 bases had no gene match. CDR1 MGHRA and CDR2 YSYEKL come from the germline V gene. This CDR3 has 13 amino acids. Written as DNA, the CDR3 is TGCGCCAGCAGCCAAGGGACAGGGGTGGTCCTGACTTTC. Its translation is CASSQGTGVVLTF.

The rearrangement joins TRBV7-2 to TRBJ2-5; TRBD1 might be the D (6 bases). Germline V gene data show CDR1 as SGHTA and CDR2 as FQGNSA. The CDR3 totals 12 residues. Trimming shortened V by 5 bases and J by 5 bases, and 9 bases separated the two germline ends. The DNA for the CDR3 is TGTGCCAGCAGCGGCAGGGGTGAGACCCAGTACTTC. Translation gives CASSGRGETQYF.

The V gene is TRBV5-6, the J gene TRBJ2-3, with D perhaps TRBD1 (7 bases). Trimming cost V 4 bases and J 1 base, with 10 bases left between them. There are 14 residues in the CDR3. The V gene's germline CDR1 is SGHDT and CDR2 YYEEEE. Here the CDR3 reads CASSAGQRTDTQYF. CDR3 nucleotide sequence: TGTGCCAGCAGCGCGGGACAGCGCACAGATACGCAGTATTTT.

This clone was counted once. The V gene is TRBV7-9, the J gene TRBJ2-1; TRBD2 aligns across 12 bases. V lost 8 bases to trimming and J lost 2 bases; unmatched junction nucleotides: 1. CDR1 SEHNR and CDR2 FQNEAQ come from the germline V gene (reference sequence). This CDR3 is built from 14 residues. The CDR3 DNA reads TGTGCCAGCCGACTAGCGGGGGCCTACAATGAGCAGTTCTTC. It yields the protein CASRLAGAYNEQFF. Complete variable domain (other parts from reference TRBV7-9 and TRBJ2-1): DTGVSQNPRHKITKRGQNVTFRCDPISEHNRLYWYRQTLGQGPEFLTYFQNEAQLEKSRLLSDRFSAERPKGSFSTLEIQRTEQGDSAMYLCASRLAGAYNEQFFGPGTRLTVL.

The chain links TRBV5-1 to TRBJ2-3; 12 nucleotides line up with TRBD1. The CDR3 contains 15 residues. Losses at the gene ends were 6 bases for V and 4 bases for J; bases not matched to a gene: 6. Germline lookup yields CDR1 SGHRS and CDR2 YFSETQ. The CDR3, as DNA: TGCGCCAGCAACACCGGGACAGGGGGCCCAGATACGCAGTATTTT. It translates to CASNTGTGGPDTQYF.

V gene TRBV2 combines with J gene TRBJ1-1, with no clear D. V dropped 3 bases and J dropped 2 bases, with 7 bases sitting between them. Germline CDR1 SNHLY, CDR2 FYNNEI. The CDR3 has 13 amino acids. CDR3 coding DNA: TGTGCCAGCAGTGACACCTACAACACTGAAGCTTTCTTT. Translation: CASSDTYNTEAFF.

This clone has at least ten counts. J is TRBJ1-6 and V is TRBV2; D unresolved. Trimming removed 2 bases from V and 8 bases from J, with 13 bases in between. Germline CDR1 and CDR2: SNHLY and FYNNEI. This CDR3 has 15 amino acids. In nucleotides, the CDR3 is TGTGCCAGCAGTGAATCTGGAGGGTCATATTCACCCCTCCACTTT. This gives the protein CASSESGGSYSPLHF.

This clone came up a few times. CDR3 coding DNA: TGTGCCAGTAGGTTAGACGGGAGCTCCTACGAGCAGTACTTC. It specifies CASRLDGSSYEQYF. J is TRBJ2-7 and V is TRBV19; TRBD2 is a possible D gene (6 bases). Looked up from germline, CDR1 is LNHDA and CDR2 is SQIVND (reference sequence). The CDR3 loop spans 14 amino acids. The germline V and J ends were trimmed by 6 bases and 0 bases, with 12 bases remaining between them.

J is TRBJ2-2 and V is TRBV5-1; D is unresolved. In germline, CDR1 is SGHRS, CDR2 YFSETQ. Trimming removed 1 base from V and 0 bases from J, with 7 bases in between. There are 15 residues in the CDR3. For the CDR3, the DNA is TGCGCCAGCAGCTTGAGAGCGCCGAACACCGGGGAGCTGTTTTTT. Residues: CASSLRAPNTGELFF.

The chain uses TRBV4-3 and TRBJ2-3; tentative D call: TRBD1 (6 bases). The germline V gene encodes CDR1 LGHNA and CDR2 YSLEER. The V end lost 4 bases, the J end lost 1 base, and 12 bases lay between the germline ends. This CDR3 contains 15 residues. CDR3 sequence reads: CASSPDPGGTDTQYF. The CDR3 coding sequence is TGCGCCAGCAGCCCGGACCCAGGGGGCACAGATACGCAGTATTTT.

The J gene is TRBJ2-7, the V gene TRBV4-3, with TRBD1 identical over 8 bases. The CDR3 is 15 residues long. Trimming at V came to 1 base and at J to 2 bases, leaving 4 bases not matched to a gene. Germline V gene data show CDR1 as LGHNA and CDR2 as YSLEER. The DNA of the CDR3 is TGCGCCAGCAGCCAAGGGCGACAGGGGCCCTACGAGCAGTACTTC. It translates to CASSQGRQGPYEQYF.

The chain joins TRBV7-8 to TRBJ2-7; the D gene is possibly TRBD2 (6 bases). Looked up from germline, CDR1 is SGHVS and CDR2 is FQNEAQ. The CDR3 length is 13 residues. The germline V and J ends were trimmed by 1 base and 6 bases, with 10 bases remaining between them. The CDR3 coding sequence is TGTGCCAGCAGCTTAGGGGACTCGGGCGAGCAGTACTTC. Translated, it gives CASSLGDSGEQYF.

This chain uses TRBV2 with TRBJ2-1; D call uncertain. Trimming pared 0 bases from V and 3 bases from J, leaving 9 bases between. Germline lookup yields CDR1 SNHLY and CDR2 FYNNEI. CDR3 length equals 15 residues. The CDR3 region has the DNA TGTGCCAGCAGTGAAGCGCTCCTGAGCTACAATGAGCAGTTCTTC. Translating gives CASSEALLSYNEQFF. Together with reference TRBV2 and TRBJ2-1, the CDR3 gives the full variable domain: EPEVTQTPSHQVTQMGQEVILRCVPISNHLYFYWYRQILGQKVEFLVSFYNNEISEKSEIFDDQFSVERPDGSNFTLKIRSTKLEDSAMYFCASSEALLSYNEQFFGPGTRLTVL.

The genes are TRBV7-9 and TRBJ2-3; a possible D gene is TRBD2 (6 bases). The V and J ends lost 2 bases and 6 bases respectively, with 6 bases between them. CDR1 is SEHNR, CDR2 FQNEAQ, per germline (reference sequence). The CDR3 has 12 residues. This CDR3 reads CASSLLADTQYF. The CDR3 DNA is TGTGCCAGCAGCTTACTAGCGGATACGCAGTATTTT.

This clone was observed a handful of times. J is TRBJ2-7 and V is TRBV21-1; TRBD2 reflects the table's D call only, with no check against the DNA. TRBV21-1 constitutes a pseudogene. The CDR3 sequence is 16 residues long. The CDR3 here is CASSKGGLAGFYEQYF. CDR3 coding DNA: TGTGCCAGCAGCAAAGGAGGCCTAGCGGGATTCTACGAGCAGTACTTC.